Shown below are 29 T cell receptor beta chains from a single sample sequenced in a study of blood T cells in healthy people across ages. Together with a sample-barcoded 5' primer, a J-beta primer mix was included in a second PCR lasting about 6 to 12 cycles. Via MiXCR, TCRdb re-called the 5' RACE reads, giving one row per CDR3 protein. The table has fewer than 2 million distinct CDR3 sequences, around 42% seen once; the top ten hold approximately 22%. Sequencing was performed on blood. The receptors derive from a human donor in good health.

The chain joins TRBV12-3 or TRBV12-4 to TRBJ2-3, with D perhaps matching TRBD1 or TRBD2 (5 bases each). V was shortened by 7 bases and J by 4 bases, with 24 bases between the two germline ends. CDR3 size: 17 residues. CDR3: CASTTDSGQGSADTQYF. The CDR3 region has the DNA TGTGCCAGCACAACTGACTCAGGGCAAGGGAGTGCAGATACGCAGTATTTT.

The CDR3 DNA reads TGTGCCAGCAGTTACTTAATCGGTCGGGGGCAAGATCAGCCCCAGCATTTT. Amino acid sequence: CASSYLIGRGQDQPQHF. The rearrangement uses TRBV6-2 or TRBV6-3 and TRBJ1-5; D might be TRBD1 (6 bases). The CDR3 length is 17 residues. The germline CDR1 and CDR2 sequences are MNHEY and SVGEGT. V was cut by 1 base and J by 5 bases, with 18 bases left in between.

In DNA form, the CDR3 reads TGTGCCAGCAGTTGGCGGGGTGATACGCAGTATTTT. This codes for CASSWRGDTQYF. This chain links TRBV6-2 or TRBV6-3 with TRBJ2-3, with TRBD2 as a possible D gene (6 bases). Trimming cost V 4 bases and J 6 bases, with 8 bases left between them. Germline V gene lookup returns CDR1 MNHEY and CDR2 SVGEGT. The CDR3 is made up of 12 amino acids.

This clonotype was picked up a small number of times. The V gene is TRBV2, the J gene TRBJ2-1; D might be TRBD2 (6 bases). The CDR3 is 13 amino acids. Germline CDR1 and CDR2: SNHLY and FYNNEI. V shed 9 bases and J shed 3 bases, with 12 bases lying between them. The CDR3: CAREGEGYNEQFF. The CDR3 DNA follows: TGTGCCAGGGAGGGTGAAGGCTACAATGAGCAGTTCTTC.

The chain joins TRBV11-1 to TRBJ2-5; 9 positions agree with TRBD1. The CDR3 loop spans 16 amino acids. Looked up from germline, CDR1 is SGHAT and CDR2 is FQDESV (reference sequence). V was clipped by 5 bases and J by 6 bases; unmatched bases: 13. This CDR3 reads CASSVTRDRVGKTQYF. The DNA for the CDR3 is TGTGCCAGCAGCGTAACCCGGGACAGGGTCGGAAAGACCCAGTACTTC.

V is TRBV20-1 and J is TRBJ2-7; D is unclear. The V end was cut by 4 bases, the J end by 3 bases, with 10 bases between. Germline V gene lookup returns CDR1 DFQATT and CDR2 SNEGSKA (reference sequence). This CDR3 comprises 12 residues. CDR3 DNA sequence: TGCAGTGCTATAGCAGGCGGCTACGAGCAGTACTTC. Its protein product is CSAIAGGYEQYF.

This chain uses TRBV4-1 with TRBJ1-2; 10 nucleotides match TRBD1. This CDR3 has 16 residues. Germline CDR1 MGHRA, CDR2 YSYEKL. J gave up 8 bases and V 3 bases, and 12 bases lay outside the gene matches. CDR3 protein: CASSQGQGPLGWGYTF. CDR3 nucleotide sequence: TGCGCCAGCAGCCAGGGACAGGGGCCGCTGGGGTGGGGCTACACCTTC.

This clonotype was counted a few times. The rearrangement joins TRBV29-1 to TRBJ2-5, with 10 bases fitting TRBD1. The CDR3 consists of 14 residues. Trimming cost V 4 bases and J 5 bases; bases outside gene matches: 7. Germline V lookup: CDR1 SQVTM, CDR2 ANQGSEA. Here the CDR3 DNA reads TGCAGCGTTGGAGGACAGGGGGGTCCCGAGACCCAGTACTTC. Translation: CSVGGQGGPETQYF. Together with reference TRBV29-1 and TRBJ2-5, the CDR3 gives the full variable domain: SAVISQKPSRDICQRGTSLTIQCQVDSQVTMMFWYRQQPGQSLTLIATANQGSEATYESGFVIDKFPISRPNLTFSTLTVSNMSPEDSSIYLCSVGGQGGPETQYFGPGTRLLVL.

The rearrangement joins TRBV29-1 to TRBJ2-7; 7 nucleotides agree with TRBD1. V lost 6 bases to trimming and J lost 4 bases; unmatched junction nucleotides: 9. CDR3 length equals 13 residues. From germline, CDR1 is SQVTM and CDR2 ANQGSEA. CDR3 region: CSVETDRAYEQYF. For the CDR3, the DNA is TGCAGCGTCGAAACCGACAGGGCTTACGAGCAGTACTTC.

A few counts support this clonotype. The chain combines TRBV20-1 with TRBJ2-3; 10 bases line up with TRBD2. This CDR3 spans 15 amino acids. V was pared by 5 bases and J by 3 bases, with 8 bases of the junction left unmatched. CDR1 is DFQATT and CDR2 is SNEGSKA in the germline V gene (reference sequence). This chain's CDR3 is CSAEPLAGVTDTQYF. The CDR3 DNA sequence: TGCAGTGCTGAACCTCTAGCGGGGGTTACAGATACGCAGTATTTT.

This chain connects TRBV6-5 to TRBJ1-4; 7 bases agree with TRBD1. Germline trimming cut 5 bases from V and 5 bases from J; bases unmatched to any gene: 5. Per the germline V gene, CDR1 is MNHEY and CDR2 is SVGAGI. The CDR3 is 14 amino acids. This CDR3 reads CASSTGQKNEKLFF. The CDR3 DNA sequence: TGTGCCAGCAGTACGGGACAGAAAAATGAAAAACTGTTTTTT.

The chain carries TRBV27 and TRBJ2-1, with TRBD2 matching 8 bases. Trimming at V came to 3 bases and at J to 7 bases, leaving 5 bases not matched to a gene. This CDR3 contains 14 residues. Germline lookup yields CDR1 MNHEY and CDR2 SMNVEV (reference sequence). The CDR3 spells CASSFLGTRNEQFF. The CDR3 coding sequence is TGTGCCAGCAGTTTTTTGGGGACTAGGAATGAGCAGTTCTTC.

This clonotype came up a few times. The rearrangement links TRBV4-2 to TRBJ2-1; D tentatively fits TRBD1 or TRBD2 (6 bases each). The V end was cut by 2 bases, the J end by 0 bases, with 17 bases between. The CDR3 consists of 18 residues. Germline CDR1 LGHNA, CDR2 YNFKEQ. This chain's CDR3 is CASSQTGMGGSSYNEQFF. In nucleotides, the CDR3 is TGTGCCAGCAGCCAAACGGGTATGGGGGGCTCCTCCTACAATGAGCAGTTCTTC.

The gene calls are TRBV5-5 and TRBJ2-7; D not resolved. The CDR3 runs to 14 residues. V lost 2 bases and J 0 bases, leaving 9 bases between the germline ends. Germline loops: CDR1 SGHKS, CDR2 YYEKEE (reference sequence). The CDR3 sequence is CASSFWKSSYEQYF. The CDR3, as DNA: TGTGCCAGCAGCTTCTGGAAGAGCTCCTACGAGCAGTACTTC. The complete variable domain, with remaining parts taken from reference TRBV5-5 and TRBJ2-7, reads DAGVTQSPTHLIKTRGQQVTLRCSPISGHKSVSWYQQVLGQGPQFIFQYYEKEERGRGNFPDRFSARQFPNYSSELNVNALLLGDSALYLCASSFWKSSYEQYFGPGTRLTVT.

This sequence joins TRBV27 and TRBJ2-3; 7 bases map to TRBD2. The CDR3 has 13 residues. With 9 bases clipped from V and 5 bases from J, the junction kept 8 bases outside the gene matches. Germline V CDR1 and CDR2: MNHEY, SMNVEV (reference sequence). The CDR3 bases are TGTGCCAGTAGAACTAGCGTAAGAGATACGCAGTATTTT. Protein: CASRTSVRDTQYF.

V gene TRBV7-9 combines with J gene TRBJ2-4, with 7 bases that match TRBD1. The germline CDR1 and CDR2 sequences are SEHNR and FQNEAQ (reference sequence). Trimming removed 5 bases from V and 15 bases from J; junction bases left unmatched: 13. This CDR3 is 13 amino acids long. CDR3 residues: CASSHPGDSLRYF. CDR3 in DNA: TGTGCCAGCAGCCACCCCGGGGACAGCCTCAGGTACTTC.

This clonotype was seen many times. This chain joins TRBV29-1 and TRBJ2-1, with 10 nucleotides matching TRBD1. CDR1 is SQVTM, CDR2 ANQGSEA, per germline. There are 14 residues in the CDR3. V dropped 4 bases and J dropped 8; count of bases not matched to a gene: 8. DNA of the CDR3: TGCAGCGTTGGGGGACAGGGGTGGCCATATGAGCAGTTCTTC. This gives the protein CSVGGQGWPYEQFF.

The CDR3 protein is CASSYSNWDRVNTEAFF. The CDR3 DNA is TGTGCCAGCAGTTACTCGAACTGGGACAGGGTAAACACTGAAGCTTTCTTT. The chain employs TRBV6-5 and TRBJ1-1; TRBD1 matches at 9 bases. This CDR3 has 17 residues. Germline-derived CDR1 and CDR2 are MNHEY and SVGAGI. Trimming took 0 bases from V and 2 from J; bases not matched to a gene: 7.

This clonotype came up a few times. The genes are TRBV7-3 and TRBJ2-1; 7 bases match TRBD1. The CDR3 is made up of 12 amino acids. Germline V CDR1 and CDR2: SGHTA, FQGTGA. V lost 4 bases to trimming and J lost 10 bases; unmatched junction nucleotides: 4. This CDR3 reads CASSSGQEEQFF. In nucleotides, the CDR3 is TGTGCCAGCAGCTCCGGACAGGAAGAGCAGTTCTTC.

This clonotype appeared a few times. The CDR3 coding sequence is TGCGCCAGCAGCATCGGAGCAACTAATGAAAAACTGTTTTTT. This encodes CASSIGATNEKLFF. V is TRBV5-1 and J is TRBJ1-4; D is unresolved. CDR1 is SGHRS and CDR2 is YFSETQ in the germline V gene. The CDR3 loop spans 14 amino acids. Trimming took off 4 bases at V and 0 bases at J, with 7 bases between the two ends.

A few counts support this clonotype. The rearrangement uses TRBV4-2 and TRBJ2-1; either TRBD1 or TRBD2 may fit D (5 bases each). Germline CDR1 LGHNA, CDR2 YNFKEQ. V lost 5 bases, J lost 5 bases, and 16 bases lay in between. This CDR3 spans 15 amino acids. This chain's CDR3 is CASSSQEWDDNEQFF. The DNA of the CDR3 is TGTGCCAGCAGCTCACAAGAGTGGGACGACAATGAGCAGTTCTTC.

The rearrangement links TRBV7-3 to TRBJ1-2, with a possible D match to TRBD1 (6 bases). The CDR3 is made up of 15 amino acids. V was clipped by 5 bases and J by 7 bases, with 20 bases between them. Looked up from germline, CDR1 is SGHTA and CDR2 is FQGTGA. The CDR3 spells CASSEGAGALGGYTF. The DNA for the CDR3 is TGTGCCAGCAGCGAAGGAGCAGGGGCCTTGGGTGGCTACACCTTC.

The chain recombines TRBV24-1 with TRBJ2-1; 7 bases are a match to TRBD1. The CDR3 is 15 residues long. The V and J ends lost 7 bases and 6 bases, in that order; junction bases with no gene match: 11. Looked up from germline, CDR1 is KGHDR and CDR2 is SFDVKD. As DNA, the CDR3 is TGTGCCACCAGCGTCCCGGGACAGCCCTGCAATGAGCAGTTCTTC. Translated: CATSVPGQPCNEQFF.

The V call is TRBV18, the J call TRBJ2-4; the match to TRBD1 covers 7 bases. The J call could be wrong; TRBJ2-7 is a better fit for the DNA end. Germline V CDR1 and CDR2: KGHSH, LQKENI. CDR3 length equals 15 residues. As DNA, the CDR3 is TGTGCCAGCTCACCGCTCGGGACAGAGACTTACGAGCAGTACTTC. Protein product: CASSPLGTETYEQYF.

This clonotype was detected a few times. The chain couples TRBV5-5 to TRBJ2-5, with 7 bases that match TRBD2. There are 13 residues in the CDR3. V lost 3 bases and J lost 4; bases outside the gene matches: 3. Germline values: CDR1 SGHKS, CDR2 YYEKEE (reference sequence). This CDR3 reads CASSWPGGETQYF. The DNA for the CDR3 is TGTGCCAGCAGCTGGCCGGGGGGAGAGACCCAGTACTTC.

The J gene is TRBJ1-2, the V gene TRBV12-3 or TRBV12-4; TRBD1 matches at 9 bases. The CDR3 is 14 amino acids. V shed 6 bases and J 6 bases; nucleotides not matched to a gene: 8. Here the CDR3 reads CASSRTDRGDGYTF. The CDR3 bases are TGTGCCAGCAGCCGAACAGACAGGGGGGATGGCTACACCTTC.

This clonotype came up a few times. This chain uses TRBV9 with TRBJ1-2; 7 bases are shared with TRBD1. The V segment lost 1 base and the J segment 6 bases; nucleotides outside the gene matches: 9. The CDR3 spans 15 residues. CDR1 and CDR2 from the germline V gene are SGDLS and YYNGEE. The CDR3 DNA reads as TGTGCCAGCAGCGTATATCCCCGACAGGGCGATGGCTACACCTTC. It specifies CASSVYPRQGDGYTF.

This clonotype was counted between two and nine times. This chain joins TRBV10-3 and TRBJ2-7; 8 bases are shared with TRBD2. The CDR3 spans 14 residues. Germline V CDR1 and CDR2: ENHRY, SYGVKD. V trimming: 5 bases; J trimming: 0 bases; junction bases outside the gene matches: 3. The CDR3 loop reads CAISRAGGSYEQYF. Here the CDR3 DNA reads TGTGCCATCAGTCGCGCGGGGGGCTCCTACGAGCAGTACTTC.

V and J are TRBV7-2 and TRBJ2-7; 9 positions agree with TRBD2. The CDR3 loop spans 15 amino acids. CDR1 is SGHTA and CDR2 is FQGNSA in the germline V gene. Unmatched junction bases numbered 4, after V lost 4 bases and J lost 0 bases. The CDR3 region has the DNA TGTGCCAGCAGCTGGACTAGCGCGATCTCCTACGAGCAGTACTTC. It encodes CASSWTSAISYEQYF.